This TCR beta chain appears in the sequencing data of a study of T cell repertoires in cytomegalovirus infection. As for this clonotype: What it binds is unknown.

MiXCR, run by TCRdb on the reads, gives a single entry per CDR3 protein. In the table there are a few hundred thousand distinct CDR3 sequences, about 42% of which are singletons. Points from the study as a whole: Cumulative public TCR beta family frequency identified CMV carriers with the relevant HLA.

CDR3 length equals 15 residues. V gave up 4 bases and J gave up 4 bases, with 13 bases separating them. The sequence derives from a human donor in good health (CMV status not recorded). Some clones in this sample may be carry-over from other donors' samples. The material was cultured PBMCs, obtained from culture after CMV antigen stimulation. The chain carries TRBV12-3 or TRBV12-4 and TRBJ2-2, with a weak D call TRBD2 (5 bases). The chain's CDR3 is CASSSHLGSTGELFF. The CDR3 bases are TGTGCCAGCAGTTCCCACCTAGGGAGCACCGGGGAGCTGTTTTTT.